The TCR beta chain under discussion was sequenced for a study of T cells in Graves' hyperthyroidism and ophthalmopathy. Amplification of TCR beta CDR3 regions used RNA as the template. First-round RT-PCR of the TCR CDR3 relied on the HTBI primer set. MiXCR was run by TCRdb on the multiplex PCR reads, yielding one entry per CDR3 protein. The sample lists about 560,000 distinct CDR3 sequences, around 15% occurring once. This CDR3 region has 16 residues. The V and J ends lost 1 base and 2 bases respectively, with 12 bases between them. CDR1 SGHTA and CDR2 FQGTGA come from the germline V gene. This TCR derives from a woman aged 35 to 49 with Graves' hyperthyroidism. This rearrangement joins TRBV7-3 to TRBJ2-1; D is possibly TRBD2 (7 bases). What was sequenced was blood. The CDR3 is CASSLIGGLPYNEQFF. The CDR3, as DNA: TGTGCCAGCAGCTTAATAGGGGGACTACCCTACAATGAGCAGTTCTTC. Full variable domain (remainder filled in from reference TRBV7-3 and TRBJ2-1): GAGVSQTPSNKVTEKGKYVELRCDPISGHTALYWYRQSLGQGPEFLIYFQGTGAADDSGLPNDRFFAVRPEGSVSTLKIQRTERGDSAVYLCASSLIGGLPYNEQFFGPGTRLTVL.